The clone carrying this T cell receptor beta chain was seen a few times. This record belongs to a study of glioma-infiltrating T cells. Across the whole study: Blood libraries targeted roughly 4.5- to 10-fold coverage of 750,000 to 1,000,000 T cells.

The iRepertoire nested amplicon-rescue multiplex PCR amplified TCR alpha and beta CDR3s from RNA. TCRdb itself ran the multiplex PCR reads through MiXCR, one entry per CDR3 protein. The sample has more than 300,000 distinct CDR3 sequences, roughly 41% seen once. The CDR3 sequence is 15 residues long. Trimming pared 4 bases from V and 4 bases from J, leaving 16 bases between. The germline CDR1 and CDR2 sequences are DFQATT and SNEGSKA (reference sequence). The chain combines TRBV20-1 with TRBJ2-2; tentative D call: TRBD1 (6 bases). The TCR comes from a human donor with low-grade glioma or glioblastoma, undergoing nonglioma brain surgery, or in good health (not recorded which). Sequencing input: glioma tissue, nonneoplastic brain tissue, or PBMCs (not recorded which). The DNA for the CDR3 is TGCAGTGCTAAGGACAGAAGTTATATCACCGGGGAGCTGTTTTTT. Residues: CSAKDRSYITGELFF.